This TCR beta chain stems from a study of T cells after posttransplantation cyclophosphamide. General study points: Donor-recipient repertoire similarity was low at 1-2 months, rising over year one. Recipient CMV seropositivity and CMV reactivation strongly tracked TRB clonality.

Controls had myeloablative marrow grafts with methotrexate and calcineurin inhibitor, sampled at 1 year. In regard to this clone: Antigen unknown.

This table comes from immunoSEQ multiplex PCR, and its TCRdb copy is limited to in-frame clones, with some not included. The sample contains about 21,000 clones, 80% to 90% of which appear only once. V was clipped by 1 base and J by 5 bases, with 6 bases between them. The CDR3 covers 12 residues. Germline CDR1 and CDR2: SGHRS and YFSETQ. Sequencing used PBMCs, obtained around 53 weeks after allogeneic stem cell transplant with calcineurin inhibitor and methotrexate. The sequence derives from a female patient aged 30-39 years who received an allogeneic stem cell transplant from an unrelated donor, was CMV-positive, and had acute and chronic GVHD. Some T cells may have originated in the graft donor. The genes are TRBV5-1 and TRBJ2-5; D not certain. The CDR3 coding sequence is TGCGCCAGCAGCTTGAGGCGGGAGACCCAGTACTTC. Translation: CASSLRRETQYF.